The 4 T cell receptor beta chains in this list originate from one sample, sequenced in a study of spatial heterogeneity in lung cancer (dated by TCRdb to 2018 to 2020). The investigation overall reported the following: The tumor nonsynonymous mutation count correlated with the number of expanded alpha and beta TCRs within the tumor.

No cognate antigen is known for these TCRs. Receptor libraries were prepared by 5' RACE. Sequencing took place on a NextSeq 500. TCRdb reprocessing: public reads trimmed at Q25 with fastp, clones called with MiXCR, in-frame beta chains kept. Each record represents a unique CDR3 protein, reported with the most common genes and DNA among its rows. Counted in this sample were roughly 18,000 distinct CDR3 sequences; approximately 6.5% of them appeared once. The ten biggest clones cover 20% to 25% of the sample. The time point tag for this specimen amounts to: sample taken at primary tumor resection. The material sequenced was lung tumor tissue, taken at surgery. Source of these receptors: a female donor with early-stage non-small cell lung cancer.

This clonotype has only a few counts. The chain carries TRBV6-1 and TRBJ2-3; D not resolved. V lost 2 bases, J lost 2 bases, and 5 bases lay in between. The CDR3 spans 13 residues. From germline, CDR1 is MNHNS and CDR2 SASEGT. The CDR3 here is CASSEQPTDTQYF. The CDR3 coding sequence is TGTGCCAGCAGTGAACAACCCACAGATACGCAGTATTTT.

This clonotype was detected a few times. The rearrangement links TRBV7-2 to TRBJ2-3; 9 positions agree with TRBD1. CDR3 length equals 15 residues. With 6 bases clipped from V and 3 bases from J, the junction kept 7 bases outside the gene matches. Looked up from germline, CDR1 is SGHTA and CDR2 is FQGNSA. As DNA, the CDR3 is TGTGCCAGCAGTATACAGGGGGCTGCTACAGATACGCAGTATTTT. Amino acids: CASSIQGAATDTQYF.

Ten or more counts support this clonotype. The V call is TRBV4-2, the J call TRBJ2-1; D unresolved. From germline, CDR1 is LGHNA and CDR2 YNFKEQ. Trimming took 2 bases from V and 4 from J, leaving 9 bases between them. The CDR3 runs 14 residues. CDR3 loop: CASSQPDGYNEQFF. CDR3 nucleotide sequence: TGTGCCAGCAGCCAACCCGACGGTTACAATGAGCAGTTCTTC.

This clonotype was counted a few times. The CDR3 bases are TGTGCCAGCTCCCTCGGGGGGGCGTCCACCGGGGAGCTGTTTTTT. Amino acid sequence: CASSLGGASTGELFF. V gene TRBV18 combines with J gene TRBJ2-2; TRBD2 matches 8 bases. The CDR3 runs 15 residues. CDR1 KGHSH and CDR2 LQKENI come from the germline V gene. The ends lost 6 bases at V and 4 bases at J; junction bases unmatched: 7.